These 22 T cell receptor beta chains share one sample of origin, sequenced in a study of T cell responses to AZD1222 COVID-19 vaccine. Clones were read by immunoSEQ multiplex PCR, and TCRdb kept only the in-frame ones, dropping some. The sample includes about 200,000 clones, roughly 92% of them seen just once. Material: peripheral blood, obtained 28 days after the second AZD1222 dose. The receptor source for this set is an adult who received the AZD1222 COVID-19 vaccine.

This clone was observed a few times. The chain couples TRBV7-2 to TRBJ1-3; D is undetermined. V was trimmed by 5 bases and J by 0 bases, leaving 14 bases between them. The germline V gene has CDR1 SGHTA and CDR2 FQGNSA. The CDR3 totals 16 residues. DNA of the CDR3: TGTGCCAGCAGCCTGGCTGAGGAGGTCTCTGGAAACACCATATATTTT. Its protein is CASSLAEEVSGNTIYF.

The chain has TRBV19 and TRBJ1-6; D might be TRBD1 (5 bases). CDR1 and CDR2 from the germline V gene are LNHDA and SQIVND (reference sequence). The CDR3 totals 16 residues. Trimming stripped 2 bases from V and 6 bases from J, with 14 bases between. The CDR3 loop is CASSIHGTNINSPLHF. The CDR3 DNA reads as TGTGCCAGTAGTATACACGGGACGAATATTAATTCACCCCTCCACTTT.

V gene TRBV7-2 combines with J gene TRBJ2-7, with no clear D. V lost 2 bases to trimming and J lost 2 bases, with 7 bases between them. CDR3 length: 13 residues. CDR1 SGHTA and CDR2 FQGNSA come from the germline V gene. The CDR3 nucleotides are TGTGCCAGCAGCTTACCGGCAGCCTACGAGCAGTACTTC. Residues: CASSLPAAYEQYF. The full variable domain, with the rest looked up from reference TRBV7-2 and TRBJ2-7, is GAGVSQSPSNKVTEKGKDVELRCDPISGHTALYWYRQSLGQGLEFLIYFQGNSAPDKSGLPSDRFSAERTGGSVSTLTIQRTQQEDSAVYLCASSLPAAYEQYFGPGTRLTVT.

This chain uses TRBV14 with TRBJ1-5, with TRBD1 as a possible D gene (5 bases). With 3 bases removed from V and 11 bases from J, the gap between germline ends came to 14 bases. The CDR3 spans 13 residues. CDR1 and CDR2 from the germline V gene are SGHDN and FVKESK. The CDR3 is CASSQGVVGAQHF. As DNA, the CDR3 is TGTGCCAGCAGCCAGGGGGTGGTAGGGGCCCAGCATTTT.

The chain is built from TRBV2 and TRBJ1-2, with D possibly matching TRBD1 (5 bases). V was trimmed by 8 bases and J by 9 bases, leaving 16 bases between them. The CDR3 totals 12 residues. Per germline, CDR1 SNHLY and CDR2 FYNNEI. CDR3 in amino acids: CASGEGIRSYTF. The CDR3 DNA reads as TGTGCCAGCGGAGAGGGGATTAGGAGCTACACCTTC.

The chain employs TRBV5-1 and TRBJ1-1; a possible D gene is TRBD1 (5 bases). V was cut by 3 bases and J by 10 bases, with 22 bases left in between. The CDR3 spans 15 residues. Germline lookup yields CDR1 SGHRS and CDR2 YFSETQ. The CDR3 DNA reads TGCGCCAGCAGCTACTCTTCCGGGACTGGTCTCGGAGCTTTCTTT. It is translated as CASSYSSGTGLGAFF. Together with reference TRBV5-1 and TRBJ1-1, the CDR3 gives the full variable domain: KAGVTQTPRYLIKTRGQQVTLSCSPISGHRSVSWYQQTPGQGLQFLFEYFSETQRNKGNFPGRFSGRQFSNSRSEMNVSTLELGDSALYLCASSYSSGTGLGAFFGQGTRLTVV.

The table lists this clone with a count of one. This chain joins TRBV24-1 and TRBJ1-5; no clear D gene. Trimming removed 0 bases from V and 11 bases from J, with 4 bases in between. The CDR3 is 11 residues long. Germline assignment: CDR1 KGHDR and CDR2 SFDVKD. The CDR3 protein is CATSDLGAQHF. The CDR3 DNA is TGTGCCACCAGTGATTTGGGCGCCCAGCATTTT.

The V gene is TRBV6-5, the J gene TRBJ2-3; unclear D gene. This CDR3 is 11 amino acids long. Germline CDR1 and CDR2: MNHEY and SVGAGI. The CDR3 spells CAARFTDTQYF. DNA for the CDR3: TGTGCAGCGCGGTTCACAGATACGCAGTATTTT.

This rearrangement joins TRBV15 to TRBJ1-5; weak D call: TRBD1 (5 bases). The germline V gene encodes CDR1 LNHNV and CDR2 YYDKDF (reference sequence). V was pared by 0 bases and J by 3 bases, with 18 bases between. This CDR3 is 18 amino acids long. The DNA for the CDR3 is TGTGCCACCAGCAGAGATCCGCAAGCGGGACGTATCAATCAGCCCCAGCATTTT. Translated: CATSRDPQAGRINQPQHF.

The chain couples TRBV6-2 or TRBV6-3 to TRBJ1-5; a possible D gene is TRBD1 (6 bases). V was pared by 0 bases and J by 0 bases, with 12 bases between. Germline values: CDR1 MNHEY, CDR2 SVGEGT. This CDR3 region has 17 residues. The CDR3 coding sequence is TGTGCCAGCAGTTACTCTCTAGGGACAAATAGCAATCAGCCCCAGCATTTT. Translating it yields CASSYSLGTNSNQPQHF.

The J gene is TRBJ2-5, the V gene TRBV5-1; TRBD1 or TRBD2 may be the D gene (5 bases each). V shed 5 bases and J shed 5 bases, with 19 bases lying between them. The CDR3 has 15 amino acids. The germline CDR1 and CDR2 sequences are SGHRS and YFSETQ. In DNA, the CDR3 is TGCGCCAGCAGGCCTCTGTCGGGGTCAGGGGAGACCCAGTACTTC. This sequence encodes CASRPLSGSGETQYF.

V is TRBV7-9 and J is TRBJ2-4, with no clear D. The CDR3 runs 15 residues. Trimming removed 5 bases from V and 3 bases from J, with 14 bases in between. Germline CDR1 reads SEHNR; CDR2 reads FQNEAQ (reference sequence). CDR3 region: CASSPVVVGKNIQYF. CDR3 in DNA: TGTGCCAGCAGCCCAGTGGTTGTTGGCAAAAACATTCAGTACTTC.

This chain connects TRBV5-1 to TRBJ1-1; 7 positions match TRBD1. Germline CDR1 and CDR2: SGHRS and YFSETQ. After removal of 2 bases from V and 0 bases from J, the junction contained 4 bases not matched to a gene. CDR3 size: 15 residues. CDR3 in amino acids: CASSFTTGMNTEAFF. Here the CDR3 DNA reads TGCGCCAGCAGCTTCACGACAGGGATGAACACTGAAGCTTTCTTT.

This chain joins TRBV6-4 and TRBJ2-1, with D possibly being TRBD2 (7 bases). The CDR3 spans 15 residues. The germline gives CDR1 MRHNA, CDR2 SNTAGT. Trimming stripped 2 bases from V and 6 bases from J, with 14 bases between. The CDR3 sequence: CASSDGSAGANEQFF. For the CDR3, the DNA is TGTGCCAGCAGTGACGGGTCCGCGGGGGCCAATGAGCAGTTCTTC.

This chain connects TRBV6-5 to TRBJ1-1; possibly TRBD1 for D (5 bases). Trimming stripped 10 bases from V and 5 bases from J, with 17 bases between. The CDR3 has 13 amino acids. Germline CDR1 is MNHEY and CDR2 is SVGAGI. Written as DNA, the CDR3 is TGTGCCACCCAGGTCGACAGTTGGACTGAAGCTTTCTTT. Translating it yields CATQVDSWTEAFF.

This clone appeared a single time. This rearrangement joins TRBV3-1 (or the pseudogene TRBV3-2) to TRBJ1-6, with 8 nucleotides matching TRBD1. Germline loops: CDR1 LGHDT, CDR2 YNNKEL (reference sequence). The CDR3 loop spans 16 amino acids. The V segment lost 1 base and the J segment 7 bases; nucleotides outside the gene matches: 6. Here the CDR3 DNA reads TGTGCCAGCAGCCAAGGAGGCAGGGGGCGGAATTCACCCCTCCACTTT. It yields the protein CASSQGGRGRNSPLHF.

This chain connects TRBV3-1 (or the pseudogene TRBV3-2) to TRBJ1-2, with 12 bases that match TRBD1. CDR3 length: 14 amino acids. Germline assignment: CDR1 LGHDT and CDR2 YNNKEL (reference sequence). Trimming removed 6 bases from V and 8 bases from J; junction bases left unmatched: 7. The CDR3 DNA is TGTGCCAGCAGTCTTCCCGGGACAGGGGGCGGCTACACCTTC. This codes for CASSLPGTGGGYTF.

The chain recombines TRBV9 with TRBJ2-1, with 7 bases matching TRBD2. The CDR3 is 13 residues long. J was trimmed by 9 bases and V by 2 bases; bases with no gene match: 5. Per the germline V gene, CDR1 is SGDLS and CDR2 is YYNGEE. In DNA form, the CDR3 reads TGTGCCAGCAGCGTCGCTAGCGGAGGTGAGCAGTTCTTC. Protein: CASSVASGGEQFF.

This sequence joins TRBV4-3 and TRBJ1-2; the D gene is possibly TRBD1 (6 bases). The V gene's germline CDR1 is LGHNA and CDR2 YSLEER. V lost 2 bases and J 4 bases, leaving 20 bases between the germline ends. There are 17 residues in the CDR3. CDR3 region: CASSQLTKTGSPYGYTF. The CDR3 bases are TGCGCCAGCAGCCAACTTACAAAGACAGGTTCGCCCTATGGCTACACCTTC.

This chain links TRBV2 with TRBJ2-2; 9 bases match TRBD2. CDR1 and CDR2 from the germline V gene are SNHLY and FYNNEI. V shed 6 bases and J 1 base; nucleotides not matched to a gene: 3. The CDR3 spans 15 residues. In nucleotides, the CDR3 is TGTGCCAGCAGACGTAGCGGGGGGAACACCGGGGAGCTGTTTTTT. This gives the protein CASRRSGGNTGELFF.

This clone is a singleton in its sample. J is TRBJ1-2 and V is TRBV6-2 or TRBV6-3; D uncertain. V dropped 4 bases and J dropped 4 bases, with 7 bases sitting between them. Per the germline V gene, CDR1 is MNHEY and CDR2 is SVGEGT. CDR3 size: 12 residues. The CDR3 DNA reads TGTGCCAGCAGTTCATATTCCTATGGCTACACCTTC. Translating it yields CASSSYSYGYTF.

The J gene is TRBJ1-4, the V gene TRBV7-6; D is unclear. From germline, CDR1 is SGHVS and CDR2 FNYEAQ. The CDR3 length is 17 residues. The ends were cut back, 3 bases at V and 3 bases at J, with 17 bases in the middle. CDR3 nucleotides: TGTGCCAGCAGCTTCCGCAGTGGGGTTATGGCTAATGAAAAACTGTTTTTT. Translating it yields CASSFRSGVMANEKLFF.